One and the same sample provided the 29 T cell receptor beta chains below, sequenced in a study of molecular identifiers for immune sequencing clone quantification listed by TCRdb under 2018. Library method: PCR. The sequencer listed for this sample is NextSeq 500. The raw public data were reprocessed by TCRdb itself: fastp quality trimming at Q25, MiXCR clonotype calling, in-frame beta chains only. Each CDR3 protein appears once, grouped with its most common genes and DNA. Across this sample there are roughly 100,000 distinct CDR3 sequences, with around 37% seen only once. Of the sample, roughly 9.7% falls within the top ten clones. The sequenced sample was naive CD8+ T cells from blood, with Jurkat cell RNA spiked in. The intended sense of this specimen's cell subset or site label: FACS-sorted CD8+CD4-CCR7+CD45RA+ naive T cells. The receptors come from a human donor in good health. Some libraries in this study had Jurkat cell RNA spiked in.

The V and J genes are TRBV9 and TRBJ1-2; no definite D call. CDR3 size: 15 residues. Trimming left V 6 bases short and J 2 bases short, with 17 bases between. Germline values: CDR1 SGDLS, CDR2 YYNGEE. The CDR3 sequence: CASTSYSGQNYGYTF. CDR3 nucleotides: TGTGCCAGCACCTCCTATAGCGGGCAAAACTATGGCTACACCTTC.

A few counts support this clonotype. The chain has TRBV12-3 or TRBV12-4 and TRBJ1-1, with TRBD1 matching 7 bases. V dropped 1 base and J dropped 9; count of bases not matched to a gene: 2. This CDR3 spans 12 amino acids. CDR3 bases: TGTGCCAGCAGTTTAGACAGGGGTAAAGCTTTCTTT. The encoded protein is CASSLDRGKAFF.

A note on this clonotype: Just one base apart from a much larger clone, this may be a read error. No conserved phenylalanine or tryptophan ends this CDR3, so it is likely a read error. This chain joins TRBV2 and TRBJ2-3; D perhaps matches TRBD1 (5 bases). Trimming cost V 6 bases and J 6 bases, with 22 bases left between them. The CDR3 runs 16 residues. The germline CDR1 and CDR2 sequences are SNHLY and FYNNEI. The CDR3 nucleotides read TGTGCCAGCAGGGTCGATAGGGGTCTAGTTAAGGATACGCAGTATCTT. This translates into CASRVDRGLVKDTQYL.

In the case of this clonotype: A much larger clone lies one base from this, so it may be a read error. The gene calls are TRBV10-2 and TRBJ1-2; D is uncertain. Trimming took off 4 bases at V and 3 bases at J, with 6 bases between the two ends. This CDR3 region has 12 residues. CDR1 WSHSY and CDR2 SAAADI come from the germline V gene. The CDR3 DNA follows: TGCGCCAGCAGTGTCACCTACTATGGCTACACCTTC. This gives the protein CASSVTYYGYTF.

In this sample, this clonotype turned up many times. V and J are TRBV4-1 and TRBJ2-7; no clear D. The CDR3 length is 13 residues. V was clipped by 1 base and J by 9 bases, with 13 bases between them. Germline V CDR1 and CDR2: MGHRA, YSYEKL. Written as DNA, the CDR3 is TGCGCCAGCAGCCAAGCGGCAGCCTGGGGGCAGTACTTC. Protein sequence: CASSQAAAWGQYF.

The chain recombines TRBV11-2 with TRBJ2-7, with D uncertain. Germline V CDR1 and CDR2: SGHAT, FQNNGV. Trimming removed 4 bases at V and 4 bases at J, with 8 bases between. This CDR3 is built from 12 residues. In nucleotides, the CDR3 is TGTGCCAGCAGCTATTTAACATACGAGCAGTACTTC. Translation: CASSYLTYEQYF. The full variable domain, completed using reference TRBV11-2 and TRBJ2-7, is EAGVAQSPRYKIIEKRQSVAFWCNPISGHATLYWYQQILGQGPKLLIQFQNNGVVDDSQLPKDRFSAERLKGVDSTLKIQPAKLEDSAVYLCASSYLTYEQYFGPGTRLTVT.

As for this clonotype: This sequence may be a read error, since a much larger clone differs from it by one base. This sequence joins TRBV20-1 and TRBJ2-2, with a weak D call TRBD2 (5 bases). The CDR3 is 15 residues long. Germline lookup yields CDR1 DFQATT and CDR2 SNEGSKA (reference sequence). The CDR3 region is CSASPPGPTAGELYF. CDR3 in DNA: TGCAGTGCTAGCCCCCCCGGACCGACCGCCGGGGAGCTGTATTTT.

The chain links TRBV4-3 to TRBJ2-1; TRBD2 is a possible D gene (5 bases). The V end lost 1 base, the J end lost 7 bases, and 14 bases lay between the germline ends. The CDR3 is 15 residues long. Germline CDR1 reads LGHNA; CDR2 reads YSLEER. CDR3 nucleotide sequence: TGCGCCAGCAGCCAAGTGGAATGGTGGAGGAATGAGCAGTTCTTC. Residues: CASSQVEWWRNEQFF.

The V gene is TRBV20-1, the J gene TRBJ2-5; D ambiguous. CDR1 and CDR2 (germline): DFQATT, SNEGSKA (reference sequence). Trimming cost V 3 bases and J 5 bases, with 7 bases left between them. The CDR3 totals 11 residues. The CDR3 DNA reads TGCAGTGCTAGGGAAGGTGAGACCCAGTACTTC. This translates into CSAREGETQYF.

This clonotype was picked up a small number of times. The J gene is TRBJ2-3, the V gene TRBV7-9, with a possible D match to TRBD2 (6 bases). The CDR3 sequence is 17 residues long. Trimming stripped 5 bases from V and 5 bases from J, with 23 bases between. The germline V gene encodes CDR1 SEHNR and CDR2 FQNEAQ (reference sequence). The CDR3 sequence is CASSPYYAGSKGDTQYF. CDR3 nucleotide sequence: TGTGCCAGCAGCCCCTATTACGCGGGGTCAAAGGGAGATACGCAGTATTTT.

This clonotype was found many times. This rearrangement joins TRBV28 to TRBJ2-7, with 11 positions matching TRBD2. Trimming removed 7 bases from V and 3 bases from J; junction bases left unmatched: 5. Germline V gene data show CDR1 as MDHEN and CDR2 as SYDVKM. The CDR3 spans 14 residues. The CDR3 reads CASKPGLAVYEQYF. CDR3 nucleotides: TGTGCCAGCAAGCCGGGACTAGCGGTCTACGAGCAGTACTTC.

This clonotype has only a few counts. The chain carries TRBV7-2 and TRBJ1-2; D is unclear. The ends were cut back, 2 bases at V and 3 bases at J, with 4 bases in the middle. The CDR3 has 12 residues. Germline V CDR1 and CDR2: SGHTA, FQGNSA. CDR3 sequence: CASSLSDYGYTF. The CDR3 bases are TGTGCCAGCAGCTTAAGTGACTATGGCTACACCTTC.

V and J are TRBV4-3 and TRBJ2-6, with D possibly matching TRBD1 (5 bases). Between the trimmed V and J ends, which lost 0 bases and 0 bases, there was a span of 12 bases. Germline V gives CDR1 LGHNA, CDR2 YSLEER. The CDR3 consists of 18 residues. CDR3 amino acids: CASSQDQGPPSGANVLTF. The CDR3 nucleotides are TGCGCCAGCAGCCAAGATCAGGGCCCCCCCTCTGGGGCCAACGTCCTGACTTTC.

As regards this clonotype: Because the CDR3 is missing its conserved closing phenylalanine or tryptophan, this is likely a read error. The rearrangement uses TRBV28 and TRBJ1-5; no definite D call. The CDR3 loop spans 16 amino acids. Trimming stripped 7 bases from V and 5 bases from J, with 21 bases between. Per the germline V gene, CDR1 is MDHEN and CDR2 is SYDVKM. DNA for the CDR3: TGTGCCAGCACACTCAGGACCTCGCGGCGGCATCAGCCCCAGCATTTA. This codes for CASTLRTSRRHQPQHL.

This clonotype was picked up a small number of times. The V gene is TRBV7-6, the J gene TRBJ2-7; a possible D gene is TRBD2 (7 bases). Germline lookup yields CDR1 SGHVS and CDR2 FNYEAQ. V was pared by 5 bases and J by 3 bases, with 17 bases between. This CDR3 spans 15 amino acids. The CDR3 loop is CASSPPAGAVYEQYF. In DNA form, the CDR3 reads TGTGCCAGCAGCCCACCCGCGGGGGCCGTCTACGAGCAGTACTTC.

This clonotype was observed a handful of times. J is TRBJ2-5 and V is TRBV4-1; 9 nucleotides align to TRBD2. Germline loops: CDR1 MGHRA, CDR2 YSYEKL. The CDR3 has 16 amino acids. The V segment lost 1 base and the J segment 5 bases; nucleotides outside the gene matches: 8. The DNA for the CDR3 is TGCGCCAGCAGCCAAGTGGGGAGCGGGAGGTGGGAGACCCAGTACTTC. It yields the protein CASSQVGSGRWETQYF.

This clonotype was counted at least ten times. The chain has TRBV6-1 and TRBJ1-1, with unresolved D. Per germline, CDR1 MNHNS and CDR2 SASEGT. With 4 bases removed from V and 3 bases from J, the gap between germline ends came to 21 bases. This CDR3 is built from 17 residues. In DNA, the CDR3 is TGTGCCAGCAGTGTCTTGGCAGGTCCATTGAGGGACACTGAAGCTTTCTTT. This sequence encodes CASSVLAGPLRDTEAFF.

The table lists this clonotype with a few counts. This sequence joins TRBV20-1 and TRBJ2-1; no firm D call. There are 11 residues in the CDR3. V was cut by 2 bases and J by 7 bases, with 6 bases left in between. Per the germline V gene, CDR1 is DFQATT and CDR2 is SNEGSKA (reference sequence). CDR3 residues: CSARWGNEQFF. The CDR3, as DNA: TGCAGTGCTAGATGGGGAAATGAGCAGTTCTTC.

The chain uses TRBV7-3 and TRBJ2-1, with D unresolved. The germline CDR1 and CDR2 sequences are SGHTA and FQGTGA. Trimming shortened V by 5 bases and J by 9 bases, and 20 bases separated the two germline ends. The CDR3 extends over 15 amino acids. The CDR3 bases are TGTGCCAGCAGCCCCCTCCGGGTCCCCGTAGGTGAGCAGTTCTTC. Its protein is CASSPLRVPVGEQFF.

About this clonotype itself: Because it lacks the conserved phenylalanine or tryptophan at the end, this CDR3 is likely a read error. J is TRBJ2-5 and V is TRBV20-1; no definite D call. V gave up 6 bases and J gave up 5 bases, with 19 bases separating them. Germline V gene data show CDR1 as DFQATT and CDR2 as SNEGSKA (reference sequence). The CDR3 contains 14 residues. CDR3 coding DNA: TGCAGTGCCTTTGGGCCCAGTGATTGGGAGACCCAGTACTCC. This translates into CSAFGPSDWETQYS.

In regard to this clonotype: Since the CDR3 does not end with the conserved phenylalanine or tryptophan, this likely comes from a read error. The chain joins TRBV27 to TRBJ2-5; TRBD2 matches at 8 bases. Germline assignment: CDR1 MNHEY and CDR2 SMNVEV (reference sequence). With V trimmed by 5 bases and J by 4 bases, 12 bases remained unmatched. CDR3 length equals 16 residues. This CDR3 is CASSTSLLAGGETQYI. CDR3 coding DNA: TGTGCCAGCAGTACTTCACTCCTGGCGGGAGGAGAGACCCAGTACATC.

This clonotype was counted at least ten times. CDR3 bases: TGTGCCAGCGGGCAGGGGGCGCACACTGAAGCTTTCTTT. As protein: CASGQGAHTEAFF. The chain has TRBV6-2 or TRBV6-3 and TRBJ1-1, with 8 bases lining up with TRBD1. The CDR3 length is 13 residues. Germline V gene sequence: CDR1 MNHEY, CDR2 SVGEGT. The J segment lost 3 bases and the V segment lost 8 bases, leaving 5 bases of the junction unmatched.

Many counts were recorded for this clonotype. The chain is built from TRBV9 and TRBJ1-2, with TRBD1 matching over 12 bases. Trimming cost V 2 bases and J 8 bases; bases outside gene matches: 1. Germline CDR1 reads SGDLS; CDR2 reads YYNGEE. This CDR3 contains 13 residues. The CDR3 protein is CASSVGQGAGYTF. The CDR3 DNA follows: TGTGCCAGCAGCGTGGGACAGGGGGCAGGCTACACCTTC.

This clonotype was observed many times. The V and J genes are TRBV28 and TRBJ2-3; weak D call: TRBD2 (5 bases). V dropped 6 bases and J dropped 0 bases, with 7 bases sitting between them. Germline CDR1 is MDHEN and CDR2 is SYDVKM. CDR3 length: 13 residues. CDR3 amino acids: CASRDFSTDTQYF. The CDR3 DNA reads as TGTGCCAGCAGGGACTTTAGCACAGATACGCAGTATTTT.

This clonotype was detected only a few times. This chain joins TRBV14 and TRBJ2-2; 7 nucleotides align to TRBD2. CDR1 and CDR2 from the germline V gene are SGHDN and FVKESK. This CDR3 is 17 amino acids long. J gave up 4 bases and V 4 bases, and 12 bases lay outside the gene matches. DNA of the CDR3: TGTGCCAGCAGCCTCCTCCGTGCGGGAGCTCTCACCGGGGAGCTGTTTTTT. Translated: CASSLLRAGALTGELFF.

This clonotype turned up a few times. The chain employs TRBV6-2 or TRBV6-3 and TRBJ1-5, with D possibly being TRBD1 (5 bases). V shed 0 bases and J shed 6 bases, with 15 bases lying between them. Germline lookup yields CDR1 MNHEY and CDR2 SVGEGT. CDR3 length: 16 residues. The CDR3 DNA reads as TGTGCCAGCAGTTACTCTGGGGGAGGAGCCGCTCAGCCCCAGCATTTT. Translating it yields CASSYSGGGAAQPQHF.

This clonotype came up many times. This chain links TRBV5-6 with TRBJ2-7; perhaps TRBD2 as D (6 bases). The CDR3 runs 14 residues. Trimming removed 0 bases at V and 3 bases at J, with 10 bases between. CDR1 is SGHDT, CDR2 YYEEEE, per germline. CDR3 in amino acids: CASSLGGIRYEQYF. CDR3 nucleotide sequence: TGTGCCAGCAGCTTGGGCGGGATCCGCTACGAGCAGTACTTC.

The chain is built from TRBV3-1 and TRBJ1-5; D is possibly TRBD1 (5 bases). CDR1 and CDR2 from the germline V gene are LGHDT and YNNKEL (reference sequence). There are 12 residues in the CDR3. As DNA, the CDR3 is TGTGACTCCCCGGACATAAATCAGCCCCAGCATTTT. Amino acid sequence: CDSPDINQPQHF.

Comments on this clonotype: The junction shows a germline mismatch at one end, possibly a read error. The rearrangement uses TRBV12-3 or TRBV12-4 and TRBJ1-2; D is possibly TRBD1 (5 bases). The CDR3 is 14 residues long. CDR3 in amino acids: CASRRTSGNFGYTF. CDR3 sequence (DNA): TGTGCCAGCAGGCGGACATCCGGGAACTTTGGCTACACCTTC.